A selection of T cell receptor beta chains follows, all from one sample in a study of cytomegalovirus exposure and HLA in healthy donors. Data came from immunoSEQ multiplex PCR; TCRdb stores just in-frame clones and leaves some out. The table lists around 140,000 clones, approximately 65% of them singletons. Sequencing was carried out using PBMCs. These receptors all come from a woman in her sixties or seventies in good health and CMV-seronegative. Each CDR3 is given with its conserved first and last residue. A D gene is named only where the DNA matches it firmly. Expanded clones are given a class, and other clones once, few, many or no size at all.

j_call | clone_size | d_call | v_call | cdr3_aa | cdr3_nt
TRBJ1-4 | NA | TRBD1 | TRBV4-2 | CASSQEGTGEEKLFF | TGTGCCAGCAGCCAAGAGGGAACAGGGGAGGAAAAACTGTTTTTT
TRBJ2-5 | NA | TRBD2 | TRBV11-3 | CASSLGGGAQYF | TGTGCCAGCAGCTTAGGGGGAGGGGCCCAGTACTTC
TRBJ2-4 | NA | NA | TRBV6-5 | CASKGGDGNIQYF | TGTGCCAGCAAGGGGGGGGATGGGAACATTCAGTACTTC
TRBJ1-3 | NA | TRBD1 | TRBV9 | CASSVGGQGVPSGNTIYF | TGTGCCAGCAGCGTAGGAGGACAGGGGGTCCCCTCTGGAAACACCATATATTTT
TRBJ2-7 | NA | NA | TRBV11-2 | CASTPTGVGSYEQYF | TGTGCCAGCACCCCTACGGGGGTCGGCTCCTACGAGCAGTACTTC
TRBJ2-3 | NA | NA | TRBV5-6 | CASSFGTSRTDTQYF | TGTGCCAGCAGCTTTGGGACTTCCAGGACAGATACGCAGTATTTT
TRBJ2-4 | NA | NA | TRBV7-2 | CASSLPRASKNIQYF | TGTGCCAGCAGCTTACCGCGGGCGTCCAAAAACATTCAGTACTTC
TRBJ1-2 | once | NA | TRBV4-1 | CASSQALGDSNYGYTF | TGCGCCAGCAGCCAAGCCCTCGGGGATTCTAACTATGGCTACACCTTC
TRBJ1-1 | few | NA | TRBV7-2 | CASSLVTGRDTEAFF | TGTGCCAGCAGCTTAGTAACAGGGAGGGACACTGAAGCTTTCTTT
TRBJ2-1 | NA | NA | TRBV14 | CASSQELQVGNEQFF | TGTGCCAGCAGCCAAGAATTGCAGGTTGGTAATGAGCAGTTCTTC
TRBJ2-1 | few | TRBD2 | TRBV5-1 | CASSLGISGGYNEQFF | TGCGCCAGCAGCTTGGGTATTAGCGGGGGATACAATGAGCAGTTCTTC
TRBJ1-5 | NA | NA | TRBV6-1 | CASSELNSNQPQHF | TGTGCCAGCAGTGAGTTAAATAGCAATCAGCCCCAGCATTTT
TRBJ2-1 | NA | TRBD2 | TRBV27 | CASSLSSSGTFHEQFF | TGTGCCAGCAGTTTATCGTCTAGCGGGACTTTTCATGAGCAGTTCTTC
TRBJ2-3 | NA | NA | TRBV7-9 | CSSSSTSSTDTQYF | TGTTCCAGCAGCTCAACCAGTAGCACAGATACGCAGTATTTT
TRBJ2-1 | NA | NA | TRBV7-9 | CSSSRMGVVGNEQFF | TGTTCCAGCAGCCGAATGGGAGTAGTGGGCAATGAGCAGTTCTTC
TRBJ1-2 | few | NA | TRBV29-1 | CSVTDLNYGYTF | TGCAGCGTGACGGACTTAAACTATGGCTACACCTTC
TRBJ2-6 | few | TRBD1 | TRBV5-1 | CASSLGGTGVSGANVLTF | TGCGCCAGCAGCTTGGGCGGGACAGGGGTCTCTGGGGCCAACGTCCTGACTTTC
TRBJ1-3 | NA | TRBD1 | TRBV4-3 | CASSQSGQANSGNTIYF | TGCGCCAGCAGCCAATCGGGACAGGCGAACTCTGGAAACACCATATATTTT
TRBJ1-6 | NA | NA | TRBV27 | CASSFRDSPLHF | TGTGCCAGCAGTTTCCGAGATTCACCCCTCCACTTT
TRBJ1-1 | NA | NA | TRBV27 | CASSQQGATEAFF | TGTGCCAGCAGTCAACAGGGCGCCACTGAAGCTTTCTTT
TRBJ1-5 | NA | TRBD1 | TRBV27 | CASRNRGDNQPQHF | TGTGCCAGCAGGAACAGGGGAGACAATCAGCCCCAGCATTTT
TRBJ2-5 | NA | NA | TRBV2 | CASSAGTVQETQYF | TGTGCCAGCAGTGCTGGGACTGTCCAAGAGACCCAGTACTTC
TRBJ1-3 | NA | NA | TRBV19 | CASSPGMANTIYF | TGTGCCAGTAGTCCGGGGATGGCAAACACCATATATTTT
TRBJ2-7 | NA | NA | TRBV15 | CATSRAQGLYEQYF | TGTGCCACCAGCAGGGCGCAGGGACTTTACGAGCAGTACTTC
TRBJ1-5 | NA | NA | TRBV7-9 | CASSFGGVNQPQHF | TGTGCCAGCAGCTTTGGCGGGGTAAATCAGCCCCAGCATTTT
TRBJ2-5 | NA | NA | TRBV7-2 | CASSLGGRGEETQYF | TGTGCCAGCAGCTTAGGCGGCAGGGGGGAAGAGACCCAGTACTTC
TRBJ1-2 | NA | NA | TRBV6-1 | CASSNTGYGYTF | TGTGCCAGCAGTAACACAGGGTATGGCTACACCTTC
TRBJ2-7 | few | NA | TRBV16 | CASSQSGGYEQYF | TGTGCCAGCAGCCAATCAGGCGGATACGAGCAGTACTTC
TRBJ2-7 | NA | NA | TRBV2 | CASTKAQSGSYEQYF | TGCGCCAGCACGAAGGCCCAGTCGGGGTCCTACGAGCAGTACTTC
TRBJ1-1 | NA | NA | TRBV9 | CASSASLGFPPEAFF | TGTGCCAGCAGCGCTTCACTCGGGTTTCCACCTGAAGCTTTCTTT
TRBJ1-5 | few | NA | TRBV6-1 | CASTDSAHQPQHF | TGTGCCAGCACCGACAGCGCGCATCAGCCCCAGCATTTT
TRBJ2-1 | NA | TRBD2 | TRBV7-3 | CASSSRTSGRTYNEQFF | TGTGCCAGCAGCTCGAGGACTAGCGGGAGAACCTACAATGAGCAGTTCTTC
TRBJ2-7 | NA | TRBD1 | TRBV7-2 | CASSHQGDSYSYEQYF | TGTGCCAGCAGTCACCAGGGGGACAGTTACTCCTACGAGCAGTACTTC
TRBJ2-5 | NA | TRBD2 | TRBV5-6 | CASSLRGGLGETQYF | TGTGCCAGCAGCTTGCGGGGGGGATTGGGAGAGACCCAGTACTTC
TRBJ2-7 | NA | NA | TRBV6-5 | CASRTGGDSYEQYF | TGTGCCAGCAGAACAGGGGGGGACTCCTACGAGCAGTACTTC
TRBJ1-1 | NA | TRBD1 | TRBV5-1 | CASSSTGPATEAFF | TGCGCCAGCAGTTCGACAGGGCCGGCCACTGAAGCTTTCTTT